This T cell receptor (beta chain) emerged from a study of shared clonotypes between healthy human individuals. The protocol was immunoSEQ multiplex PCR, while the TCRdb copy is restricted to in-frame clones and leaves out a portion. The data show approximately 1.5 million clones, approximately 98% seen once. Study-wide points: Clonotype sharing across a few donors was observed for around 5% of naive CD4 clonotypes.

For this clone: Antigen unknown.

Sample: naive CD4+ T cells sorted from blood. Specified subset: CD45RA+ positively selected. The receptor's source is a man aged 25 to 40 in good health.

The CDR3 region has the DNA TGTGCCATTCCGACTAGCGGGACGGATGAGCAGTTCTTC. This gives the protein CAIPTSGTDEQFF. This chain uses TRBV5-4 with TRBJ2-1; 11 positions match TRBD2. Germline CDR1 reads SGHNT; CDR2 reads YYREEE (reference sequence). The J segment lost 8 bases and the V segment lost 9 bases, leaving 7 bases of the junction unmatched. There are 13 residues in the CDR3.